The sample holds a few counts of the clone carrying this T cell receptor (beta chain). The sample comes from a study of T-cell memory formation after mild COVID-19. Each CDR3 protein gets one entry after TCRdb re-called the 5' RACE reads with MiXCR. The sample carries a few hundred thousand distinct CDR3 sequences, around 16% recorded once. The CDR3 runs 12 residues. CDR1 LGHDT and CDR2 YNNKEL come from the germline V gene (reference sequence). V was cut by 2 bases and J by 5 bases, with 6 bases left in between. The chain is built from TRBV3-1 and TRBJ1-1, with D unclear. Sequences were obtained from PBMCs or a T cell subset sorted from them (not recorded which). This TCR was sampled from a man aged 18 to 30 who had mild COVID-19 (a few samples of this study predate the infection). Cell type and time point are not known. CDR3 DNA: TGTGCCAGCAGCCAACAAGGAACTGAAGCTTTCTTT. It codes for CASSQQGTEAFF.